The next 22 T cell receptor beta chains were all read from a single sample in a study of T cell changes during pregnancy in multiple sclerosis. Measured with immunoSEQ multiplex PCR; TCRdb has only the in-frame clones, and not every one. The repertoire holds 73,000 or so clones, with about 89% as singletons. Specimen: peripheral blood, collected in the second trimester of pregnancy. The receptors were gathered from a female donor with multiple sclerosis, enrolled in a pregnancy study.

The chain carries TRBV6-1 and TRBJ1-2, with D uncertain. The CDR3 runs to 13 residues. Germline assignment: CDR1 MNHNS and CDR2 SASEGT. Trimming took 1 base from V and 8 from J, leaving 11 bases between them. The CDR3 DNA reads as TGTGCCAGCAGTGAAGAGGAGGTTAGGGGCTACACCTTC. It yields the protein CASSEEEVRGYTF.

This clone was seen just once. The J gene is TRBJ2-7, the V gene TRBV18, with TRBD2 identical over 7 bases. This CDR3 is 13 amino acids long. J lost 3 bases, V lost 4 bases, and 3 bases had no gene match. CDR1 is KGHSH, CDR2 LQKENI, per germline. CDR3 sequence: CASSREGIYEQYF. DNA of the CDR3: TGTGCCAGCTCACGGGAGGGGATCTACGAGCAGTACTTC.

This chain links TRBV18 with TRBJ2-5, with TRBD2 identical over 7 bases. The ends lost 4 bases at V and 2 bases at J; junction bases unmatched: 10. The CDR3 covers 16 residues. Germline CDR1 KGHSH, CDR2 LQKENI. The CDR3 is CASSQASGSLQETQYF. DNA for the CDR3: TGTGCCAGCTCACAAGCTAGCGGCTCTCTACAAGAGACCCAGTACTTC.

The J gene is TRBJ2-2, the V gene TRBV11-3; TRBD2 is a possible D gene (5 bases). Trimming cost V 5 bases and J 0 bases, with 7 bases left between them. Per germline, CDR1 SGHNT and CDR2 YENEEA. CDR3 size: 14 residues. The DNA of the CDR3 is TGTGCCAGCAGCAAGGGAGCGAACACCGGGGAGCTGTTTTTT. It is translated as CASSKGANTGELFF.

The chain carries TRBV5-1 and TRBJ1-1; D remains unclear. Trimming took off 1 base at V and 8 bases at J, with 15 bases between the two ends. CDR1 is SGHRS and CDR2 is YFSETQ in the germline V gene. The CDR3 runs to 14 residues. This chain's CDR3 is CASSLNLDTNEAFF. For the CDR3, the DNA is TGCGCCAGCAGCTTGAACCTCGACACCAACGAAGCTTTCTTT.

The chain combines TRBV5-5 with TRBJ1-5, with 9 positions matching TRBD1. This CDR3 contains 16 residues. V was clipped by 4 bases and J by 6 bases; unmatched bases: 11. Germline V lookup: CDR1 SGHKS, CDR2 YYEKEE (reference sequence). CDR3 region: CASSPLQGAGGQPQHF. The CDR3 DNA reads TGTGCCAGCAGCCCCTTACAGGGGGCTGGAGGTCAGCCCCAGCATTTT.

V and J are TRBV10-3 and TRBJ2-7; D is unclear. V lost 6 bases and J lost 3, with 9 bases in between. Looked up from germline, CDR1 is ENHRY and CDR2 is SYGVKD. The CDR3 runs 12 residues. CDR3 DNA: TGTGCCATCAGCGTAACTGACTACGAGCAGTACTTC. Its translation is CAISVTDYEQYF.

The V call is TRBV9, the J call TRBJ1-5, with 10 bases that match TRBD1. The J segment lost 5 bases and the V segment lost 0 bases, leaving 5 bases of the junction unmatched. CDR3 length: 16 residues. Germline V CDR1 and CDR2: SGDLS, YYNGEE. The CDR3 loop reads CASSVDPGTGDQPQHF. CDR3 DNA: TGTGCCAGCAGCGTAGATCCCGGGACAGGGGATCAGCCCCAGCATTTT.

The chain joins TRBV9 to TRBJ2-2, with D uncertain. The length of the CDR3 is 13 residues. Trimming cost V 3 bases and J 5 bases, with 8 bases left between them. Germline CDR1 and CDR2: SGDLS and YYNGEE. The CDR3 loop reads CASSAFGTGELFF. The CDR3 DNA follows: TGTGCCAGCAGCGCCTTCGGTACCGGGGAGCTGTTTTTT.

Concerning this clone: The junction departs from germline at one end; a sequencing error may be responsible. The chain couples TRBV7-7 to TRBJ2-7; the match to TRBD1 covers 8 bases. Germline CDR1 is SSHAT and CDR2 is FNYEAQ (reference sequence). This CDR3 contains 16 residues. For the CDR3, the DNA is TGTGCTAGCAGCTTTCTCGGGACAGGAAAACCCTACGAGCAGTACTTC. This sequence encodes CASSFLGTGKPYEQYF.

This clone was seen only a few times. The chain uses TRBV28 and TRBJ1-1; D is unclear. The CDR3 contains 12 residues. The germline CDR1 and CDR2 sequences are MDHEN and SYDVKM. The V end lost 3 bases, the J end lost 4 bases, and 6 bases lay between the germline ends. For the CDR3, the DNA is TGTGCCAGCAGTTTTGGAGTCACTGAAGCTTTCTTT. The encoded protein is CASSFGVTEAFF.

V usage is TRBV19 and J usage is TRBJ2-7; TRBD2 agrees at 8 bases. The CDR3 spans 13 residues. Germline CDR1 LNHDA, CDR2 SQIVND (reference sequence). With 7 bases clipped from V and 3 bases from J, the junction kept 5 bases outside the gene matches. The CDR3 region is CASTAGGHYEQYF. The CDR3 DNA sequence: TGTGCCAGTACCGCGGGGGGCCACTACGAGCAGTACTTC.

The chain uses TRBV7-9 and TRBJ2-5; TRBD2 aligns across 11 bases. The junction had 7 bases not matched to a gene; V was cut back by 3 bases and J by 4 bases. The CDR3 runs 16 residues. From germline, CDR1 is SEHNR and CDR2 FQNEAQ (reference sequence). The CDR3 reads CASSLPIAGGGETQYF. In DNA, the CDR3 is TGTGCCAGCAGCTTGCCAATAGCGGGGGGGGGAGAGACCCAGTACTTC.

Of note for this clone: This same CDR3 is encoded by further DNA sequences in the sample. This rearrangement joins TRBV9 to TRBJ2-3; no reliable D call. Trimming shortened V by 0 bases and J by 5 bases, and 4 bases separated the two germline ends. The CDR3 is made up of 12 amino acids. The germline V gene has CDR1 SGDLS and CDR2 YYNGEE. CDR3 amino acids: CASSVAGDTQYF. CDR3 coding DNA: TGTGCCAGCAGCGTAGCCGGAGATACGCAGTATTTT.

The chain uses TRBV7-8 and TRBJ2-7, with 8 bases aligning to TRBD2. Germline CDR1 and CDR2: SGHVS and FQNEAQ. The CDR3 contains 16 residues. V shed 0 bases, J shed 4 bases, and the junction held 8 bases outside the gene matches. CDR3 sequence: CASSLAGGGLLYEQYF. DNA of the CDR3: TGTGCCAGCAGCTTAGCGGGCGGGGGGCTCCTTTACGAGCAGTACTTC. The entire variable domain, with the rest obtained from reference TRBV7-8 and TRBJ2-7, is as follows: GAGVSQSPRYKVAKRGQDVALRCDPISGHVSLFWYQQALGQGPEFLTYFQNEAQLDKSGLPSDRFFAERPEGSVSTLKIQRTQQEDSAVYLCASSLAGGGLLYEQYFGPGTRLTVT.

The DNA for the CDR3 is TGTGCCATCAGTCCAGCGGGGGGGCCCTCAGATACGCAGTATTTT. Its translation: CAISPAGGPSDTQYF. The chain employs TRBV10-3 and TRBJ2-3; 10 nucleotides align to TRBD2. The CDR3 spans 15 residues. Germline V gene lookup returns CDR1 ENHRY and CDR2 SYGVKD. Trimming removed 5 bases from V and 4 bases from J; junction bases left unmatched: 6.

The rearrangement joins TRBV9 to TRBJ2-7; 10 positions agree with TRBD2. Germline CDR1 is SGDLS and CDR2 is YYNGEE. J lost 4 bases, V lost 0 bases, and 4 bases had no gene match. The CDR3 covers 15 residues. The CDR3 DNA reads as TGTGCCAGCAGCGTAGGGACTAGCGGAGGATACGAGCAGTACTTC. This sequence encodes CASSVGTSGGYEQYF. The whole variable domain, remainder taken from reference TRBV9 and TRBJ2-7, is DSGVTQTPKHLITATGQRVTLRCSPRSGDLSVYWYQQSLDQGLQFLIQYYNGEERAKGNILERFSAQQFPDLHSELNLSSLELGDSALYFCASSVGTSGGYEQYFGPGTRLTVT.

V and J are TRBV13 and TRBJ2-5, with TRBD2 identical over 8 bases. Per germline, CDR1 PRHDT and CDR2 FYEKMQ (reference sequence). Unmatched junction bases numbered 13, after V lost 2 bases and J lost 5 bases. The CDR3 is 17 amino acids. The DNA for the CDR3 is TGTGCCAGCAGCTTAAGTCGACTGCGGGGGGCCCCCGAGACCCAGTACTTC. This codes for CASSLSRLRGAPETQYF.

The rearrangement links TRBV12-5 to TRBJ2-3; D is possibly TRBD2 (6 bases). The V end was cut by 4 bases, the J end by 1 base, with 18 bases between. Germline V gives CDR1 LGHNT, CDR2 FRNRAP. The CDR3 has 17 residues. The CDR3: CASGSPTGEARTDTQYF. The CDR3 bases are TGTGCTAGTGGTTCCCCCACGGGGGAGGCCCGCACAGATACGCAGTATTTT. Looking up the rest from reference TRBV12-5 and TRBJ2-3 gives the full variable domain: DARVTQTPRHKVTEMGQEVTMRCQPILGHNTVFWYRQTMMQGLELLAYFRNRAPLDDSGMPKDRFSAEMPDATLATLKIQPSEPRDSAVYFCASGSPTGEARTDTQYFGPGTRLTVL.

This clone was seen just once. The V and J genes are TRBV7-3 and TRBJ2-3; D ambiguous. From germline, CDR1 is SGHTA and CDR2 FQGTGA. The CDR3 totals 13 residues. The ends were cut back, 5 bases at V and 5 bases at J, with 11 bases in the middle. CDR3 nucleotide sequence: TGTGCCAGCAGCCCCCCTAGTCGAGATACGCAGTATTTT. Its translation: CASSPPSRDTQYF.

The V gene is TRBV5-4, the J gene TRBJ1-2, with 8 bases identical to TRBD1. The CDR3 is 16 residues long. Per germline, CDR1 SGHNT and CDR2 YYREEE (reference sequence). V was clipped by 0 bases and J by 4 bases; unmatched bases: 8. Here the CDR3 reads CASSLAGTGGSYGYTF. The CDR3 DNA sequence: TGTGCCAGCAGCTTGGCGGGGACAGGCGGGTCCTATGGCTACACCTTC.

The genes are TRBV9 and TRBJ2-2; possible D gene TRBD2, 5 bases. CDR3 size: 16 residues. The germline V gene encodes CDR1 SGDLS and CDR2 YYNGEE. The V and J ends lost 4 bases and 0 bases respectively, with 13 bases between them. This CDR3 is CASSSTVGANTGELFF. Here the CDR3 DNA reads TGTGCCAGCAGCTCCACCGTCGGGGCGAACACCGGGGAGCTGTTTTTT.